This entry lists 22 T cell receptor beta chains sequenced from one sample in a study of shared clonotypes between healthy human individuals. Assay used: immunoSEQ multiplex PCR; TCRdb lists only in-frame clones, some missing. The data hold 2 million to 2.5 million clones, with over 90% observed a single time. Sequenced sample: naive CD4+ T cells from PBMCs. Subset: CD45RA+ positively selected. These receptors were taken from a man between 18 and 29 years old in good health. Some clones in this sample may be carry-over from other donors' samples.

V and J are TRBV5-1 and TRBJ2-7; a weak D match, TRBD2 (6 bases). The CDR3 has 14 residues. CDR1 and CDR2 from the germline V gene are SGHRS and YFSETQ. Trimming left V 0 bases short and J 3 bases short, with 10 bases between. This chain's CDR3 is CASSLATSLYEQYF. Here the CDR3 DNA reads TGCGCCAGCAGCTTGGCGACTAGTCTCTACGAGCAGTACTTC. The full variable domain, completed using reference TRBV5-1 and TRBJ2-7, is KAGVTQTPRYLIKTRGQQVTLSCSPISGHRSVSWYQQTPGQGLQFLFEYFSETQRNKGNFPGRFSGRQFSNSRSEMNVSTLELGDSALYLCASSLATSLYEQYFGPGTRLTVT.

The rearrangement uses TRBV18 and TRBJ1-1; D might be TRBD1 (5 bases). The germline V and J ends were trimmed by 6 bases and 1 base, with 15 bases remaining between them. This CDR3 is 15 amino acids long. Germline V CDR1 and CDR2: KGHSH, LQKENI. The DNA for the CDR3 is TGTGCCAGCTCTCCTGGGGCAGGATCGAACACTGAAGCTTTCTTT. Translation: CASSPGAGSNTEAFF.

On this clone: This sample also contains other DNA sequences that code for the same CDR3. The genes are TRBV18 and TRBJ1-3; perhaps TRBD1 as D (5 bases). CDR3 length: 14 amino acids. Looked up from germline, CDR1 is KGHSH and CDR2 is LQKENI. V lost 3 bases and J lost 1, with 7 bases in between. CDR3 coding DNA: TGTGCCAGCTCACCCGCAGGGTCTGGAAACACCATATATTTT. This gives the protein CASSPAGSGNTIYF.

This chain links TRBV15 with TRBJ1-1; 7 bases agree with TRBD1. V trimming: 1 base; J trimming: 3 bases; junction bases outside the gene matches: 11. Looked up from germline, CDR1 is LNHNV and CDR2 is YYDKDF (reference sequence). This CDR3 region has 17 residues. Written as DNA, the CDR3 is TGTGCCACCAGCAGAGTCCCGGCGAGGGGGCGGTACACTGAAGCTTTCTTT. Translated: CATSRVPARGRYTEAFF.

The rearrangement links TRBV11-2 to TRBJ1-2; 7 bases fit TRBD1. Germline-derived CDR1 and CDR2 are SGHAT and FQNNGV. The CDR3 spans 16 residues. J gave up 2 bases and V 5 bases, and 11 bases lay outside the gene matches. In nucleotides, the CDR3 is TGTGCCAGCAGCCAACGACCGGACAGGTCCAACTATGGCTACACCTTC. Amino acid sequence: CASSQRPDRSNYGYTF.

The genes are TRBV6-6 and TRBJ2-7; D may match TRBD1 or TRBD2 (5 bases each). Germline V gives CDR1 MNHNY, CDR2 SVGAGI (reference sequence). Trimming cost V 2 bases and J 0 bases, with 14 bases left between them. This CDR3 has 16 residues. The CDR3 nucleotides are TGTGCCAGCAGTTACCTTGGGACGGTTTTCTCCTACGAGCAGTACTTC. Translating it yields CASSYLGTVFSYEQYF.

This rearrangement joins TRBV18 to TRBJ1-5; TRBD1 is a possible D gene (6 bases). The CDR3 extends over 15 amino acids. Trimming took 2 bases from V and 6 from J, leaving 14 bases between them. Germline CDR1 KGHSH, CDR2 LQKENI. CDR3 coding DNA: TGTGCCAGCTCACCATTATCAGGGGATCTTCAGCCCCAGCATTTT. This translates into CASSPLSGDLQPQHF.

The chain links TRBV5-5 to TRBJ1-1, with D uncertain. Germline assignment: CDR1 SGHKS and CDR2 YYEKEE (reference sequence). The CDR3 loop spans 14 amino acids. V lost 5 bases and J lost 0, with 11 bases in between. The CDR3 here is CASRPQAMNTEAFF. The CDR3 nucleotides read TGTGCCAGCAGGCCACAAGCGATGAACACTGAAGCTTTCTTT.

J is TRBJ2-7 and V is TRBV5-1, with 8 bases identical to TRBD2. CDR1 is SGHRS, CDR2 YFSETQ, per germline. The CDR3 sequence is 17 residues long. V lost 4 bases and J lost 1; bases outside the gene matches: 13. This chain's CDR3 is CASSRGPTSGSSYEQYF. In DNA, the CDR3 is TGCGCCAGCAGCCGGGGTCCCACTAGCGGCTCATCCTACGAGCAGTACTTC. The variable domain in full, completed from reference TRBV5-1 and TRBJ2-7, reads KAGVTQTPRYLIKTRGQQVTLSCSPISGHRSVSWYQQTPGQGLQFLFEYFSETQRNKGNFPGRFSGRQFSNSRSEMNVSTLELGDSALYLCASSRGPTSGSSYEQYFGPGTRLTVT.

The J gene is TRBJ2-7, the V gene TRBV5-4; D call uncertain. The length of the CDR3 is 13 residues. V was cut by 3 bases and J by 0 bases, with 7 bases left in between. The germline CDR1 and CDR2 sequences are SGHNT and YYREEE (reference sequence). The CDR3: CASSSPASYEQYF. Written as DNA, the CDR3 is TGTGCCAGCAGCTCCCCCGCCTCCTACGAGCAGTACTTC.

The chain carries TRBV5-1 and TRBJ2-5; weak D call: TRBD1 (5 bases). The V end was cut by 1 base, the J end by 2 bases, with 9 bases between. Germline V CDR1 and CDR2: SGHRS, YFSETQ. The CDR3 is 14 residues long. The CDR3 coding sequence is TGCGCCAGCAGCTTGCAGGGCTGGCAAGAGACCCAGTACTTC. This sequence encodes CASSLQGWQETQYF. Complete variable domain (other parts from reference TRBV5-1 and TRBJ2-5): KAGVTQTPRYLIKTRGQQVTLSCSPISGHRSVSWYQQTPGQGLQFLFEYFSETQRNKGNFPGRFSGRQFSNSRSEMNVSTLELGDSALYLCASSLQGWQETQYFGPGTRLLVL.

Concerning this clone itself: The sample holds other DNA sequences that translate to the same CDR3. The chain employs TRBV7-2 and TRBJ2-3; D is ambiguous. There are 12 residues in the CDR3. Germline lookup yields CDR1 SGHTA and CDR2 FQGNSA. The ends were cut back, 5 bases at V and 9 bases at J, with 12 bases in the middle. The CDR3 sequence is CASSPPPDTQYF. CDR3 in DNA: TGTGCCAGCAGCCCCCCCCCGGACACGCAGTATTTT.

This clone was seen only once. Other DNA variants within this sample encode the same CDR3. The chain is built from TRBV14 and TRBJ1-1; 10 bases agree with TRBD1. Germline V gene data show CDR1 as SGHDN and CDR2 as FVKESK. This CDR3 region has 13 residues. J lost 4 bases, V lost 4 bases, and 0 bases had no gene match. CDR3 protein: CASSRDRGTEAFF. The CDR3 nucleotides are TGTGCCAGCAGCCGGGACAGGGGCACTGAAGCTTTCTTT.

The genes are TRBV13 and TRBJ2-2, with 8 nucleotides matching TRBD2. V was clipped by 6 bases and J by 5 bases; unmatched bases: 5. This CDR3 is 14 amino acids long. Germline V gene sequence: CDR1 PRHDT, CDR2 FYEKMQ (reference sequence). This CDR3 reads CASRRGGGTGELFF. The CDR3 DNA sequence: TGTGCCAGCAGGAGAGGCGGGGGGACCGGGGAGCTGTTTTTT.

The CDR3 here is CSVIMGRANTGELFF. The CDR3 bases are TGCAGCGTCATAATGGGACGGGCGAACACCGGGGAGCTGTTTTTT. The chain recombines TRBV29-1 with TRBJ2-2; D is perhaps TRBD1 or TRBD2 (5 bases each). The CDR3 runs 15 residues. Between the trimmed V and J ends, which lost 6 bases and 0 bases, there was a span of 14 bases. Germline lookup yields CDR1 SQVTM and CDR2 ANQGSEA.

The CDR3 reads CASSDSGLAGNNEQFF. For the CDR3, the DNA is TGTGCCAGCAGTGACTCGGGACTAGCGGGAAACAATGAGCAGTTCTTC. The chain uses TRBV6-4 and TRBJ2-1; the match to TRBD2 covers 13 bases. This CDR3 is built from 16 residues. Germline-derived CDR1 and CDR2 are MRHNA and SNTAGT. V lost 0 bases, J lost 5 bases, and 1 base stayed unmatched.

This clone has just one count. The genes are TRBV28 and TRBJ2-6; 12 nucleotides match TRBD1. V gave up 6 bases and J gave up 2 bases; unmatched junction bases: 2. Germline CDR1 reads MDHEN; CDR2 reads SYDVKM. This CDR3 region has 16 residues. The CDR3 is CASRGQGATGANVLTF. CDR3 nucleotides: TGTGCCAGCAGGGGACAGGGGGCGACTGGGGCCAACGTCCTGACTTTC.

Regarding this clone: Other nucleotide sequences in the sample specify the same CDR3. J is TRBJ2-7 and V is TRBV29-1; D uncertain. The CDR3 length is 11 residues. Between the trimmed V and J ends, which lost 6 bases and 3 bases, there was a span of 9 bases. Per germline, CDR1 SQVTM and CDR2 ANQGSEA. CDR3 nucleotide sequence: TGCAGCGTCTTGACCGGCTACGAGCAGTACTTC. Translating gives CSVLTGYEQYF.

As to this clone: The sample contains more than one DNA sequence encoding this CDR3. The chain carries TRBV7-3 and TRBJ2-3; D not resolved. The ends were cut back, 2 bases at V and 2 bases at J, with 8 bases in the middle. The CDR3 consists of 14 residues. The germline gives CDR1 SGHTA, CDR2 FQGTGA. The CDR3 coding sequence is TGTGCCAGCAGCTTAGGTGCCTCCACAGATACGCAGTATTTT. Encoded protein: CASSLGASTDTQYF.

The chain uses TRBV19 and TRBJ1-5; tentatively, D is TRBD1 (5 bases). The germline V and J ends were trimmed by 7 bases and 4 bases, with 17 bases remaining between them. CDR1 is LNHDA, CDR2 SQIVND, per germline (reference sequence). The CDR3 is 15 amino acids. The CDR3 sequence: CASKDGGSGNQPQHF. The CDR3 DNA reads as TGTGCCAGTAAGGATGGGGGATCAGGGAATCAGCCCCAGCATTTT.

This chain joins TRBV6-1 and TRBJ2-1; no clear D. This CDR3 region has 13 residues. The ends were cut back, 5 bases at V and 4 bases at J, with 9 bases in the middle. Looked up from germline, CDR1 is MNHNS and CDR2 is SASEGT. CDR3 amino acids: CASSQQVYNEQFF. The CDR3 DNA sequence: TGTGCCAGCAGTCAGCAGGTATACAATGAGCAGTTCTTC.

The V gene is TRBV5-1, the J gene TRBJ2-7; D possibly corresponds to TRBD1 (6 bases). Trimming pared 0 bases from V and 5 bases from J, leaving 15 bases between. The CDR3 sequence is 15 residues long. From germline, CDR1 is SGHRS and CDR2 YFSETQ. CDR3 in DNA: TGCGCCAGCAGCTTGGGCTCGTGGGGGCAGGACGAGCAGTACTTC. Translated: CASSLGSWGQDEQYF.